One sample yielded the 26 T cell receptor beta chains listed below, sequenced in a study of graft-versus-host responses after intestinal transplantation. Their recognized antigens are unknown. The protocol was immunoSEQ multiplex PCR, while the TCRdb copy is restricted to in-frame clones and leaves out a portion. Altogether about 78,000 clones are present, roughly 87% being singletons, with the ten largest covering roughly 8%. The sample was unstimulated CD8+ T cells sorted from spleen or lymph node cells, taken before transplant. These receptors were obtained from a human donor who was the organ donor for an intestinal transplant.

The V call is TRBV7-9, the J call TRBJ1-2; unclear D gene. The CDR3 covers 11 residues. The germline V gene has CDR1 SEHNR and CDR2 FQNEAQ (reference sequence). The V end was cut by 4 bases, the J end by 6 bases, with 6 bases between. In nucleotides, the CDR3 is TGTGCCAGCAGCTCTCCCAATGGCTACACCTTC. Its protein is CASSSPNGYTF.

By share, this clone ranks as medium-sized. The chain has TRBV19 and TRBJ2-7; D may match TRBD1 or TRBD2 (6 bases each). CDR1 is LNHDA and CDR2 is SQIVND in the germline V gene (reference sequence). This CDR3 comprises 18 residues. V shed 3 bases and J shed 4 bases, with 25 bases lying between them. The DNA of the CDR3 is TGTGCCAGTAGTATTTCTTTTTATGGGGGGCGCGGAGTATACGAGCAGTACTTC. As protein: CASSISFYGGRGVYEQYF.

The V gene is TRBV6-1, the J gene TRBJ2-7; possibly TRBD2 for D (5 bases). Between the trimmed V and J ends, which lost 8 bases and 3 bases, there was a span of 11 bases. Germline CDR1 and CDR2: MNHNS and SASEGT. This CDR3 has 12 residues. This CDR3 is CASPDGNYEQYF. CDR3 bases: TGTGCCAGCCCCGACGGGAACTACGAGCAGTACTTC.

The rearrangement uses TRBV5-1 and TRBJ2-2; possible D gene TRBD2, 6 bases. The germline gives CDR1 SGHRS, CDR2 YFSETQ. V shed 7 bases and J shed 6 bases, with 22 bases lying between them. The CDR3 is 16 residues long. CDR3 residues: CASGASRLANPGELFF. The CDR3 DNA reads as TGCGCCAGCGGCGCGAGTAGGCTAGCGAATCCCGGGGAGCTGTTTTTT.

The V and J genes are TRBV5-4 and TRBJ2-7; 9 bases line up with TRBD2. CDR1 and CDR2 (germline): SGHNT, YYREEE (reference sequence). J was trimmed by 5 bases and V by 3 bases; bases with no gene match: 9. The CDR3 extends over 15 amino acids. The CDR3 reads CASSSAASGEDEQYF. CDR3 bases: TGTGCCAGCAGCTCCGCGGCTAGCGGGGAGGACGAGCAGTACTTC. Based on the CDR3 plus reference TRBV5-4 and TRBJ2-7, the full variable domain is ETGVTQSPTHLIKTRGQQVTLRCSSQSGHNTVSWYQQALGQGPQFIFQYYREEENGRGNFPPRFSGLQFPNYSSELNVNALELDDSALYLCASSSAASGEDEQYFGPGTRLTVT.

The rearrangement joins TRBV19 to TRBJ2-7, with D hard to call. In germline, CDR1 is LNHDA, CDR2 SQIVND (reference sequence). The length of the CDR3 is 14 residues. V was clipped by 3 bases and J by 1 base, with 10 bases between them. The CDR3 bases are TGTGCCAGTAGTATGGCGGCCCCATCCTACGAGCAGTACTTC. Its translation: CASSMAAPSYEQYF.

The V call is TRBV6-5, the J call TRBJ1-2; 8 bases are a match to TRBD1. Trimming took 5 bases from V and 7 from J; bases not matched to a gene: 9. The CDR3 runs 14 residues. Looked up from germline, CDR1 is MNHEY and CDR2 is SVGAGI. In DNA form, the CDR3 reads TGTGCCAGCAGTACGGACAGGGATTTGAGTGGCTACACCTTC. As protein: CASSTDRDLSGYTF.

The chain couples TRBV28 to TRBJ2-1; 9 bases match TRBD2. The CDR3 loop spans 14 amino acids. Trimming cost V 2 bases and J 9 bases; bases outside gene matches: 5. CDR1 MDHEN and CDR2 SYDVKM come from the germline V gene. In DNA form, the CDR3 reads TGTGCCAGCAGTTTAGCGGGGGGGTTATTTGAGCAGTTCTTC. Translation: CASSLAGGLFEQFF. The full variable domain, its missing parts supplied by reference TRBV28 and TRBJ2-1, is DVKVTQSSRYLVKRTGEKVFLECVQDMDHENMFWYRQDPGLGLRLIYFSYDVKMKEKGDIPEGYSVSREKKERFSLILESASTNQTSMYLCASSLAGGLFEQFFGPGTRLTVL.

The chain's CDR3 is CASSRPGQGWETQYF. The DNA for the CDR3 is TGTGCCAGCAGTCGTCCAGGACAGGGGTGGGAGACCCAGTACTTC. The chain is built from TRBV9 and TRBJ2-5; 9 bases match TRBD1. CDR3 length equals 15 residues. Germline values: CDR1 SGDLS, CDR2 YYNGEE. The ends lost 5 bases at V and 5 bases at J; junction bases unmatched: 10. Together with reference TRBV9 and TRBJ2-5, the CDR3 gives the full variable domain: DSGVTQTPKHLITATGQRVTLRCSPRSGDLSVYWYQQSLDQGLQFLIQYYNGEERAKGNILERFSAQQFPDLHSELNLSSLELGDSALYFCASSRPGQGWETQYFGPGTRLLVL.

This chain uses TRBV7-6 with TRBJ2-1; D gene uncertain. The CDR3 length is 17 residues. CDR1 and CDR2 from the germline V gene are SGHVS and FNYEAQ. Trimming stripped 5 bases from V and 4 bases from J, with 21 bases between. The CDR3 DNA follows: TGTGCCAGCAGCCTGGGTGGACCCGCCGTCACTTACAATGAGCAGTTCTTC. Translation: CASSLGGPAVTYNEQFF.

This clone occurred a few times. V and J are TRBV6-5 and TRBJ1-6, with D hard to call. This CDR3 spans 15 amino acids. Germline-derived CDR1 and CDR2 are MNHEY and SVGAGI. V gave up 0 bases and J gave up 8 bases, with 11 bases separating them. CDR3 in amino acids: CASSYSATGYSPLHF. The CDR3 coding sequence is TGTGCCAGCAGTTACTCGGCGACGGGTTATTCACCCCTCCACTTT.

The rearrangement links TRBV5-4 to TRBJ2-7; D remains unclear. This CDR3 contains 12 residues. Germline V gene sequence: CDR1 SGHNT, CDR2 YYREEE (reference sequence). Trimming shortened V by 0 bases and J by 6 bases, and 7 bases separated the two germline ends. CDR3 loop: CASSLDEGEQYF. Here the CDR3 DNA reads TGTGCCAGCAGCTTGGACGAAGGCGAGCAGTACTTC. The full variable domain, with the rest looked up from reference TRBV5-4 and TRBJ2-7, is ETGVTQSPTHLIKTRGQQVTLRCSSQSGHNTVSWYQQALGQGPQFIFQYYREEENGRGNFPPRFSGLQFPNYSSELNVNALELDDSALYLCASSLDEGEQYFGPGTRLTVT.

This sequence joins TRBV19 and TRBJ2-7, with 7 bases fitting TRBD2. Losses at the gene ends were 2 bases for V and 6 bases for J; bases not matched to a gene: 1. Germline CDR1 is LNHDA and CDR2 is SQIVND (reference sequence). This CDR3 region has 12 residues. The CDR3 is CASSIWGGEQYF. CDR3 in DNA: TGTGCCAGTAGTATATGGGGGGGCGAGCAGTACTTC.

The chain carries TRBV28 and TRBJ2-1, with 9 bases fitting TRBD2. Germline trimming cut 1 base from V and 6 bases from J; bases unmatched to any gene: 4. There are 15 residues in the CDR3. CDR1 and CDR2 (germline): MDHEN, SYDVKM. The CDR3 region has the DNA TGTGCCAGCAGTTTATCTGCGGGGGGGCCCAATGAGCAGTTCTTC. Protein sequence: CASSLSAGGPNEQFF.

The chain couples TRBV27 to TRBJ1-2; D gene unclear. The CDR3 covers 12 residues. CDR1 is MNHEY, CDR2 SMNVEV, per germline (reference sequence). Trimming took off 5 bases at V and 8 bases at J, with 12 bases between the two ends. CDR3 residues: CASSPPVGGYTF. CDR3 coding DNA: TGTGCCAGCAGTCCGCCAGTTGGGGGCTACACCTTC.

This chain uses TRBV6-6 with TRBJ2-7; D tentatively fits TRBD1 or TRBD2 (5 bases each). V was clipped by 2 bases and J by 0 bases, with 11 bases between them. Germline-derived CDR1 and CDR2 are MNHNY and SVGAGI (reference sequence). The CDR3 extends over 15 amino acids. CDR3 loop: CASSYGDGSSYEQYF. The CDR3 DNA is TGTGCCAGCAGTTACGGGGACGGCAGCTCCTACGAGCAGTACTTC.

V and J are TRBV10-2 and TRBJ1-1; unclear D gene. The ends were cut back, 2 bases at V and 5 bases at J, with 9 bases in the middle. The germline V gene has CDR1 WSHSY and CDR2 SAAADI. This CDR3 has 13 residues. The DNA of the CDR3 is TGCGCCAGCAGTGAGGACGGAGGTACTGAAGCTTTCTTT. Amino acids: CASSEDGGTEAFF.

This rearrangement joins TRBV2 to TRBJ2-5; a possible D gene is TRBD2 (6 bases). The J call may be faulty, since TRBJ2-7 better matches the DNA end. The CDR3 loop spans 14 amino acids. Germline-derived CDR1 and CDR2 are SNHLY and FYNNEI. The CDR3 sequence is CASSELGGSYEQYF. The CDR3 bases are TGTGCCAGCAGTGAATTGGGGGGTTCCTACGAGCAGTACTTC.

This sequence joins TRBV28 and TRBJ1-5, with D possibly matching TRBD1 (5 bases). Germline loops: CDR1 MDHEN, CDR2 SYDVKM. Trimming removed 10 bases at V and 0 bases at J, with 13 bases between. The CDR3 sequence is 14 residues long. The CDR3 sequence: CATDSLNSNQPQHF. The CDR3 DNA follows: TGTGCCACCGACAGTCTAAATAGCAATCAGCCCCAGCATTTT.

This rearrangement joins TRBV19 to TRBJ1-5, with D hard to call. Trimming stripped 7 bases from V and 0 bases from J, with 7 bases between. This CDR3 has 13 residues. CDR1 and CDR2 from the germline V gene are LNHDA and SQIVND (reference sequence). In DNA, the CDR3 is TGTGCCAGTAAGATTGATAGCAATCAGCCCCAGCATTTT. Translated: CASKIDSNQPQHF.

There are a few counts of this clone. The V gene is TRBV7-2, the J gene TRBJ1-6, with D maybe TRBD1 (5 bases). The germline V and J ends were trimmed by 5 bases and 7 bases, with 9 bases remaining between them. This CDR3 comprises 13 residues. Germline V CDR1 and CDR2: SGHTA, FQGNSA. CDR3 region: CASSGTGNSPLHF. The CDR3, as DNA: TGTGCCAGCAGCGGAACAGGAAATTCACCCCTCCACTTT.

The chain combines TRBV6-1 with TRBJ2-7; D perhaps matches TRBD1 (5 bases). Looked up from germline, CDR1 is MNHNS and CDR2 is SASEGT. The CDR3 has 15 amino acids. Trimming shortened V by 6 bases and J by 4 bases, and 19 bases separated the two germline ends. The CDR3 loop reads CASSEPTRVSYEQYF. The DNA for the CDR3 is TGTGCCAGCAGCGAGCCCACCAGGGTCTCATACGAGCAGTACTTC.

The chain links TRBV7-2 to TRBJ2-2, with D possibly called TRBD1 or TRBD2 (6 bases each). The CDR3 is 17 residues long. Deletions cut 3 bases from V and 3 bases from J, with 17 bases between. Germline loops: CDR1 SGHTA, CDR2 FQGNSA. The CDR3 is CASSFRGAGKHTGELFF. CDR3 bases: TGTGCCAGCAGCTTTAGGGGGGCAGGAAAGCACACCGGGGAGCTGTTTTTT.

The chain recombines TRBV21-1 with TRBJ2-5; the table's D call TRBD2 went unverified against the DNA. TRBV21-1 is deemed a pseudogene. The CDR3 sequence is 15 residues long. CDR3 DNA sequence: TGTGCCAGCAGCCCGTTGCGGGGGGCTCGGGAGACCCAGTACTTC. Amino acids: CASSPLRGARETQYF.

The chain uses TRBV7-6 and TRBJ2-5, with D perhaps assigned TRBD1 or TRBD2 (6 bases each). The DNA end lines up better with TRBJ2-7; the J call may be wrong. Germline CDR1 SGHVS, CDR2 FNYEAQ. CDR3 length: 15 amino acids. In DNA, the CDR3 is TGTGCCAGCAGCTTAGACGGGGGCGCGTCCTACGAGCAGTACTTC. Protein: CASSLDGGASYEQYF.

J is TRBJ2-2 and V is TRBV7-9, with D possibly matching TRBD1 (5 bases). Trimming pared 5 bases from V and 6 bases from J, leaving 16 bases between. The CDR3 loop spans 15 amino acids. Germline V CDR1 and CDR2: SEHNR, FQNEAQ (reference sequence). The CDR3 sequence is CASSTEQGTPGELFF. As DNA, the CDR3 is TGTGCCAGCAGCACCGAGCAGGGAACACCCGGGGAGCTGTTTTTT.